Each of the 23 T cell receptor beta chains below was sequenced from the same sample in a study of technical replicates of blood from several donors. Using immunoSEQ multiplex PCR, the repertoire was profiled, and TCRdb retains in-frame clones only, with some absent. The data contain 95,000 to 100,000 clones, approximately 96% of them singletons. Specimen: T cells isolated from PBMCs. Receptors were obtained from a human donor in good health.

This clone showed up just once. In DNA, the CDR3 is TGTGCCAGCAGCCTGACAGGTTTGCCCCAGCATTTT. It codes for CASSLTGLPQHF. J is TRBJ1-5 and V is TRBV6-1, with a possible D match to TRBD1 (6 bases). The V gene's germline CDR1 is MNHNS and CDR2 SASEGT. This CDR3 is 12 amino acids long. V was clipped by 6 bases and J by 9 bases, with 12 bases between them.

CDR3 coding DNA: TGTGCCAGCAGCAGGGACATATCCTACGAGCAGTACTTC. It codes for CASSRDISYEQYF. This chain uses TRBV2 with TRBJ2-7, with D perhaps matching TRBD1 (6 bases). Germline V gives CDR1 SNHLY, CDR2 FYNNEI. The V gene lost 6 bases and the J gene lost 1 base, with 10 bases spanning the gap. This CDR3 contains 13 residues.

The rearrangement uses TRBV27 and TRBJ2-7; 7 nucleotides match TRBD1. The CDR3 spans 14 residues. Germline values: CDR1 MNHEY, CDR2 SMNVEV (reference sequence). V lost 5 bases, J lost 3 bases, and 7 bases stayed unmatched. As DNA, the CDR3 is TGTGCCAGCAGTCATCGGGACAGACTCTACGAGCAGTACTTC. Amino acids: CASSHRDRLYEQYF.

The chain is built from TRBV28 and TRBJ2-7; D may be TRBD2 (6 bases). Trimming stripped 3 bases from V and 0 bases from J, with 9 bases between. Germline V CDR1 and CDR2: MDHEN, SYDVKM. There are 14 residues in the CDR3. The CDR3 DNA reads as TGTGCCAGCAGTTTGGCGGGGTTCTCCTACGAGCAGTACTTC. Translated, it gives CASSLAGFSYEQYF.

The chain uses TRBV6-1 and TRBJ1-4; D is possibly TRBD1 (5 bases). CDR1 is MNHNS, CDR2 SASEGT, per germline. There are 15 residues in the CDR3. V was trimmed by 6 bases and J by 10 bases, leaving 21 bases between them. CDR3 amino acids: CASRGSGYSRGKLFF. The CDR3 DNA reads TGTGCCAGCAGGGGCTCAGGGTACTCGCGCGGAAAACTGTTTTTT.

The V call is TRBV5-1, the J call TRBJ2-1; D is undetermined. The V end was cut by 0 bases, the J end by 5 bases, with 9 bases between. The CDR3 has 14 amino acids. Germline V lookup: CDR1 SGHRS, CDR2 YFSETQ. Here the CDR3 DNA reads TGCGCCAGCAGCTTGGCGTGGGCAGACAATGAGCAGTTCTTC. The encoded protein is CASSLAWADNEQFF.

The chain employs TRBV7-9 and TRBJ2-3; perhaps TRBD1 as D (5 bases). Germline assignment: CDR1 SEHNR and CDR2 FQNEAQ (reference sequence). V lost 2 bases, J lost 6 bases, and 12 bases lay in between. CDR3 size: 14 residues. CDR3 loop: CASSLLGVGDTQYF. CDR3 DNA sequence: TGTGCCAGCAGCTTACTAGGGGTCGGGGATACGCAGTATTTT.

CDR3 coding DNA: TGTGCCAGCAGCTTAGTCCCACAGGGCTACGAGCAGTACTTC. It translates to CASSLVPQGYEQYF. The V call is TRBV7-2, the J call TRBJ2-7; D may be TRBD1 (6 bases). Looked up from germline, CDR1 is SGHTA and CDR2 is FQGNSA. There are 14 residues in the CDR3. Trimming removed 1 base at V and 3 bases at J, with 10 bases between.

The genes are TRBV27 and TRBJ1-1; D is possibly TRBD1 (5 bases). The CDR3 length is 15 residues. V shed 3 bases and J shed 7 bases, with 18 bases lying between them. CDR1 is MNHEY, CDR2 SMNVEV, per germline (reference sequence). The CDR3 DNA reads TGTGCCAGCAGTTTCTTTCTGGGGGGACCCCGTGAAGCTTTCTTT. Its protein is CASSFFLGGPREAFF.

This clone was observed once. This chain links TRBV11-2 with TRBJ2-7; the match to TRBD2 covers 12 bases. Germline V gene lookup returns CDR1 SGHAT and CDR2 FQNNGV. V gave up 7 bases and J gave up 5 bases; unmatched junction bases: 21. This CDR3 spans 19 amino acids. The CDR3 sequence is CASTARELAGGGRRDEQYF. As DNA, the CDR3 is TGTGCCAGCACCGCTAGGGAACTAGCGGGAGGAGGGCGTCGGGACGAGCAGTACTTC.

The V call is TRBV9, the J call TRBJ2-5, with D possibly matching TRBD2 (6 bases). Trimming removed 0 bases at V and 3 bases at J, with 21 bases between. The CDR3 is 18 amino acids. Germline V gene lookup returns CDR1 SGDLS and CDR2 YYNGEE. CDR3 in amino acids: CASSVDYRTWEDEETQYF. The CDR3 DNA sequence: TGTGCCAGCAGCGTAGATTATAGGACATGGGAGGACGAAGAGACCCAGTACTTC.

The CDR3 loop reads CASSLSTSSYEQYF. The CDR3 DNA reads TGTGCCAGCAGTTTATCGACTAGTTCCTACGAGCAGTACTTC. The chain employs TRBV27 and TRBJ2-7; D may be TRBD2 (6 bases). V gave up 0 bases and J gave up 1 base, with 7 bases separating them. The CDR3 is made up of 14 amino acids. Germline lookup yields CDR1 MNHEY and CDR2 SMNVEV (reference sequence).

The sample holds a few counts of this clone. The J gene is TRBJ2-3, the V gene TRBV5-1; D is perhaps TRBD1 (6 bases). The ends were cut back, 2 bases at V and 6 bases at J, with 10 bases in the middle. Looked up from germline, CDR1 is SGHRS and CDR2 is YFSETQ. The CDR3 length is 13 residues. The CDR3 protein is CASSFWGRDTQYF. CDR3 nucleotide sequence: TGCGCCAGCAGCTTTTGGGGGCGGGATACGCAGTATTTT.

This rearrangement joins TRBV19 to TRBJ2-7, with 7 positions matching TRBD1. The CDR3 is made up of 13 amino acids. The V gene's germline CDR1 is LNHDA and CDR2 SQIVND (reference sequence). V gave up 3 bases and J gave up 5 bases; unmatched junction bases: 4. The CDR3 loop reads CASSMPGTDEQYF. Here the CDR3 DNA reads TGTGCCAGTAGTATGCCCGGGACAGACGAGCAGTACTTC.

The rearrangement joins TRBV18 to TRBJ2-7; D is unclear. Germline CDR1 and CDR2: KGHSH and LQKENI. Trimming removed 3 bases from V and 3 bases from J, with 12 bases in between. This CDR3 comprises 14 residues. The CDR3 DNA reads as TGTGCCAGCTCACCGTCGCTCGAGGTCTACGAGCAGTACTTC. As protein: CASSPSLEVYEQYF. Full variable domain (rest looked up from reference TRBV18 and TRBJ2-7): NAGVMQNPRHLVRRRGQEARLRCSPMKGHSHVYWYRQLPEEGLKFMVYLQKENIIDESGMPKERFSAEFPKEGPSILRIQQVVRGDSAAYFCASSPSLEVYEQYFGPGTRLTVT.

The chain links TRBV27 to TRBJ2-7; TRBD2 agrees at 7 bases. Germline V lookup: CDR1 MNHEY, CDR2 SMNVEV (reference sequence). The CDR3 is made up of 15 amino acids. The trim removed 6 bases at V and 0 bases at J, leaving 8 bases unmatched. Here the CDR3 DNA reads TGTGCCAGCAGCTTGCTTGGCGGGAGCTCCTACGAGCAGTACTTC. Encoded protein: CASSLLGGSSYEQYF.

V is TRBV18 and J is TRBJ1-1, with D perhaps TRBD1 (5 bases). Per germline, CDR1 KGHSH and CDR2 LQKENI. CDR3 length: 18 residues. Trimming removed 0 bases from V and 1 base from J, with 18 bases in between. This CDR3 reads CASSPPEGERGRNTEAFF. The CDR3 DNA reads TGTGCCAGCTCACCACCGGAGGGAGAACGGGGGAGGAACACTGAAGCTTTCTTT.

The chain combines TRBV6-5 with TRBJ2-2; D is possibly TRBD2 (7 bases). Germline values: CDR1 MNHEY, CDR2 SVGAGI. The V gene lost 2 bases and the J gene lost 9 bases, with 10 bases spanning the gap. The CDR3 is 13 residues long. The CDR3 DNA reads as TGTGCCAGCAGTTACGGGGGGGCCAGGGAGCTGTTTTTT. Its protein product is CASSYGGARELFF.

The sample holds one count of this clone. The chain combines TRBV5-1 with TRBJ1-6; no clear D gene. CDR1 is SGHRS, CDR2 YFSETQ, per germline. The CDR3 spans 16 residues. Trimming stripped 4 bases from V and 5 bases from J, with 16 bases between. In DNA form, the CDR3 reads TGCGCCAGCAGCGTCGAGGCCTCGGAAAATAATTCACCCCTCCACTTT. This sequence encodes CASSVEASENNSPLHF.

This chain uses TRBV19 with TRBJ2-2; 9 positions agree with TRBD1. The CDR3 is 16 amino acids. CDR1 LNHDA and CDR2 SQIVND come from the germline V gene (reference sequence). V gave up 7 bases and J gave up 1 base; unmatched junction bases: 7. CDR3 protein: CASNPKDRGNTGELFF. The DNA for the CDR3 is TGTGCCAGTAACCCAAAGGACAGGGGGAACACCGGGGAGCTGTTTTTT. The variable domain in full, with the rest retrieved from reference TRBV19 and TRBJ2-2, is DGGITQSPKYLFRKEGQNVTLSCEQNLNHDAMYWYRQDPGQGLRLIYYSQIVNDFQKGDIAEGYSVSREKKESFPLTVTSAQKNPTAFYLCASNPKDRGNTGELFFGEGSRLTVL.

V gene TRBV28 combines with J gene TRBJ2-1, with 9 nucleotides matching TRBD2. In germline, CDR1 is MDHEN, CDR2 SYDVKM. This CDR3 has 15 amino acids. Germline trimming cut 1 base from V and 4 bases from J; bases unmatched to any gene: 2. The CDR3 DNA sequence: TGTGCCAGCAGTTTATATAGCGGGAGATACAATGAGCAGTTCTTC. Its translation: CASSLYSGRYNEQFF.

The V and J genes are TRBV11-2 and TRBJ2-3; TRBD2 matches 11 bases. CDR3 length: 16 residues. Germline-derived CDR1 and CDR2 are SGHAT and FQNNGV. J was trimmed by 5 bases and V by 2 bases; bases with no gene match: 6. The CDR3 loop is CASSLLAGGLVDTQYF. Here the CDR3 DNA reads TGTGCCAGCAGCTTACTAGCGGGGGGTTTAGTAGATACGCAGTATTTT.

The sample holds one count of this clone. The gene calls are TRBV4-1 and TRBJ1-4, with D possibly TRBD1 on 5 matching bases. The CDR3 contains 15 residues. The V end was cut by 2 bases, the J end by 7 bases, with 14 bases between. Germline V lookup: CDR1 MGHRA, CDR2 YSYEKL. The CDR3 DNA sequence: TGCGCCAGCAGCCAACCAACAGGAAAGGTTGAAAAACTGTTTTTT. Amino acid sequence: CASSQPTGKVEKLFF.